The entry below describes one T cell receptor beta chain. The data were taken from a study of blood T cell repertoires in COVID-19. Study details: Both acute and convalescent COVID-19 samples were obtained from the United States, Italy and Spain. Sample material is recorded as cDNA or gDNA derived from T cells, B-cell-depleted T cells, or PBMCs.

Authors' methods: Amplification from reference gene primers served as the basis for estimated nucleated cell counts. Produced via immunoSEQ multiplex PCR; TCRdb's table is partial and in-frame only. V and J calls plus clone size are reproduced from that table; the DNA served to infer D and trimming. The profile shows a few hundred thousand clones, approximately 83% of them singletons. CDR3 length: 15 amino acids. The ends lost 4 bases at V and 0 bases at J; junction bases unmatched: 6. Germline CDR1 is SGHRS and CDR2 is YFSETQ. The chain employs TRBV5-1 and TRBJ1-1; TRBD1 agrees at 7 bases. The sequence was collected from a man aged 30 to 39 who had recovered from COVID-19. The sequencing sample was made of PBMCs or T cells enriched from blood (not recorded which). CDR3 residues: CASSRSGTVNTEAFF. The CDR3 DNA follows: TGCGCCAGCAGCAGGTCCGGGACAGTGAACACTGAAGCTTTCTTT.